Each of the 29 T cell receptor beta chains below was sequenced from the same sample in a study of OX40 agonist ivuxolimab in advanced cancers. Libraries were prepared by immunoSEQ multiplex PCR; TCRdb keeps only in-frame clonotypes and omits some of them. The sample contains approximately 90,000 clones, around nine tenths of which appear only once. Sequencing used CD4+ or CD8+ T cells sorted from blood, obtained in a trial of the OX40 agonist ivuxolimab. The receptor source for this set is an adult with an advanced solid tumor such as melanoma, head and neck, liver or kidney cancer.

The V call is TRBV4-3, the J call TRBJ1-1, with TRBD1 matching over 7 bases. Germline V gives CDR1 LGHNA, CDR2 YSLEER. Germline trimming cut 0 bases from V and 6 bases from J; bases unmatched to any gene: 7. The CDR3 contains 15 residues. Here the CDR3 DNA reads TGCGCCAGCAGCCAAGATTGGGGACAGAATTCTGAAGCTTTCTTT. Amino acids: CASSQDWGQNSEAFF.

This chain links TRBV7-3 with TRBJ2-1; TRBD2 is a possible D gene (6 bases). The germline V gene encodes CDR1 SGHTA and CDR2 FQGTGA. The CDR3 loop spans 13 amino acids. Trimming took off 1 base at V and 8 bases at J, with 9 bases between the two ends. CDR3 sequence reads: CASSLRRGDEQFF. DNA of the CDR3: TGTGCCAGCAGCTTAAGGAGGGGTGATGAGCAGTTCTTC. The full variable domain, rest sourced from reference TRBV7-3 and TRBJ2-1, is GAGVSQTPSNKVTEKGKYVELRCDPISGHTALYWYRQSLGQGPEFLIYFQGTGAADDSGLPNDRFFAVRPEGSVSTLKIQRTERGDSAVYLCASSLRRGDEQFFGPGTRLTVL.

The sample holds one count of this clone. The V call is TRBV5-4, the J call TRBJ2-3, with D hard to call. V was pared by 1 base and J by 4 bases, with 4 bases between. Germline CDR1 SGHNT, CDR2 YYREEE (reference sequence). This CDR3 contains 12 residues. The CDR3, as DNA: TGTGCCAGCAGCTTGCGGGCAGATACGCAGTATTTT. This translates into CASSLRADTQYF.

The J gene is TRBJ1-6, the V gene TRBV5-4; TRBD1 matches at 7 bases. Germline CDR1 is SGHNT and CDR2 is YYREEE (reference sequence). This CDR3 comprises 16 residues. Trimming cost V 3 bases and J 3 bases; bases outside gene matches: 6. This CDR3 reads CASSSPRDSYNSPLHF. The CDR3 nucleotides read TGTGCCAGCAGCTCCCCCCGGGACAGCTATAATTCACCCCTCCACTTT.

The J gene is TRBJ1-3, the V gene TRBV11-2; 9 nucleotides match TRBD1. In germline, CDR1 is SGHAT, CDR2 FQNNGV. The V and J ends lost 1 base and 2 bases, in that order; junction bases with no gene match: 3. This CDR3 is built from 16 residues. This CDR3 reads CASSLVGTGTGNTIYF. The CDR3 DNA is TGTGCCAGCAGCTTAGTGGGGACAGGGACTGGAAACACCATATATTTT.

V gene TRBV5-1 combines with J gene TRBJ2-3; 9 bases fit TRBD2. After removal of 1 base from V and 2 bases from J, the junction contained 8 bases not matched to a gene. CDR3 length: 17 residues. The germline V gene has CDR1 SGHRS and CDR2 YFSETQ. Written as DNA, the CDR3 is TGCGCCAGCAGCTTGAAGATAGCGGGGGCTTTCACAGATACGCAGTATTTT. As protein: CASSLKIAGAFTDTQYF.

The chain has TRBV6-1 and TRBJ2-5; possible D gene TRBD2, 7 bases. CDR1 and CDR2 (germline): MNHNS, SASEGT. The CDR3 sequence is 13 residues long. The germline V and J ends were trimmed by 8 bases and 4 bases, with 14 bases remaining between them. The CDR3 loop is CASLGGARETQYF. The CDR3 nucleotides are TGTGCCAGCCTGGGGGGGGCCCGAGAGACCCAGTACTTC.

A single count supports this clone. The chain is built from TRBV9 and TRBJ1-3, with D possibly matching TRBD1 (6 bases). Germline CDR1 is SGDLS and CDR2 is YYNGEE. V dropped 3 bases and J dropped 0 bases, with 13 bases sitting between them. The CDR3 covers 16 residues. Written as DNA, the CDR3 is TGTGCCAGCAGCGGCCGAAGGGGGTTCTCTGGAAACACCATATATTTT. Its protein product is CASSGRRGFSGNTIYF.

This clone was seen just once. The chain joins TRBV18 to TRBJ1-3, with D possibly matching TRBD1 (6 bases). This CDR3 has 18 amino acids. V was pared by 3 bases and J by 0 bases, with 18 bases between. Per the germline V gene, CDR1 is KGHSH and CDR2 is LQKENI. CDR3: CASSPRLTQGRSGNTIYF. CDR3 sequence (DNA): TGTGCCAGCTCACCTCGACTCACACAGGGACGCTCTGGAAACACCATATATTTT.

The gene calls are TRBV10-1 and TRBJ2-5; D uncertain. Trimming stripped 0 bases from V and 3 bases from J, with 8 bases between. The germline V gene encodes CDR1 WNHNN and CDR2 SYGVQD (reference sequence). This CDR3 has 14 amino acids. The CDR3 spells CASSESGHKETQYF. The CDR3 nucleotides read TGCGCCAGCAGTGAGTCGGGCCATAAAGAGACCCAGTACTTC.

This clone was seen only once. This chain links TRBV7-9 with TRBJ1-1; 10 bases agree with TRBD1. Germline trimming cut 5 bases from V and 11 bases from J; bases unmatched to any gene: 5. CDR3 length equals 12 residues. Per germline, CDR1 SEHNR and CDR2 FQNEAQ (reference sequence). CDR3 protein: CASSLGTGVAFF. The CDR3 nucleotides read TGTGCCAGCAGCCTAGGGACAGGGGTCGCTTTCTTT.

This clone was seen just once. The gene calls are TRBV5-1 and TRBJ2-5; D is unclear. Germline CDR1 is SGHRS and CDR2 is YFSETQ. The CDR3 has 14 amino acids. V lost 1 base and J lost 3, with 10 bases in between. For the CDR3, the DNA is TGCGCCAGCAGCTTGATGGTCAGGAAAGAGACCCAGTACTTC. Protein product: CASSLMVRKETQYF.

Regarding this clone: A read error is possible here, since a much larger clone lies one base away. The chain employs TRBV2 and TRBJ1-2; D remains ambiguous. The V gene lost 1 base and the J gene lost 5 bases, with 5 bases spanning the gap. Germline loops: CDR1 SNHLY, CDR2 FYNNEI. The CDR3 is 12 residues long. The CDR3 loop reads CASSEGGYGYTF. In nucleotides, the CDR3 is TGTGCCAGCAGTGAAGGAGGGTATGGCTACACCTTC.

This clone was seen just once. The chain recombines TRBV5-1 with TRBJ2-7; D is uncertain. CDR1 SGHRS and CDR2 YFSETQ come from the germline V gene. This CDR3 has 14 amino acids. Trimming took 3 bases from V and 2 from J, leaving 12 bases between them. This chain's CDR3 is CASSSGRMTYEQYF. In DNA, the CDR3 is TGCGCCAGCAGCTCCGGCAGGATGACCTACGAGCAGTACTTC.

The V gene is TRBV9, the J gene TRBJ1-3; 7 nucleotides agree with TRBD1. The CDR3 runs to 18 residues. In germline, CDR1 is SGDLS, CDR2 YYNGEE. The trim removed 4 bases at V and 0 bases at J, leaving 13 bases unmatched. CDR3 residues: CASSSETTGTLSGNTIYF. In DNA, the CDR3 is TGTGCCAGCAGCTCTGAAACGACAGGGACACTCTCTGGAAACACCATATATTTT.

The genes are TRBV25-1 and TRBJ1-2; D remains unclear. Germline-derived CDR1 and CDR2 are MGHDK and SYGVNS. Trimming removed 5 bases at V and 6 bases at J, with 10 bases between. The CDR3 covers 12 residues. The CDR3 nucleotides are TGTGCCAGCAGTCCAGATTTGGATGGCTACACCTTC. This codes for CASSPDLDGYTF.

The V gene is TRBV30, the J gene TRBJ2-1; weak D call: TRBD1 (5 bases). Trimming left V 0 bases short and J 9 bases short, with 9 bases between. Germline CDR1 is GTSNPN and CDR2 is SVGIG (reference sequence). There are 12 residues in the CDR3. The CDR3 here is CAWSVGVGEQFF. The CDR3 bases are TGTGCCTGGAGTGTAGGGGTGGGTGAGCAGTTCTTC.

This clone occurred a few times. The genes are TRBV27 and TRBJ1-6, with D possibly TRBD1 on 5 matching bases. Trimming left V 3 bases short and J 3 bases short, with 6 bases between. This CDR3 region has 14 residues. Germline V gene data show CDR1 as MNHEY and CDR2 as SMNVEV (reference sequence). CDR3 in amino acids: CASSFRVYNSPLHF. Here the CDR3 DNA reads TGTGCCAGCAGTTTCAGGGTCTATAATTCACCCCTCCACTTT.

The rearrangement uses TRBV11-3 and TRBJ1-1; D might be TRBD1 (6 bases). V shed 5 bases and J shed 3 bases, with 10 bases lying between them. CDR3 length: 13 amino acids. The germline V gene has CDR1 SGHNT and CDR2 YENEEA. The DNA of the CDR3 is TGTGCCAGCAGCGCCAACAGGGACACTGAAGCTTTCTTT. It codes for CASSANRDTEAFF.

This chain joins TRBV7-2 and TRBJ1-2, with D possibly TRBD1 on 5 matching bases. Germline CDR1 reads SGHTA; CDR2 reads FQGNSA. V was pared by 4 bases and J by 2 bases, with 11 bases between. The CDR3 loop spans 14 amino acids. This chain's CDR3 is CASSSMGGNYGYTF. The CDR3 region has the DNA TGTGCCAGCAGCTCAATGGGGGGAAACTATGGCTACACCTTC.

Only a few counts were recorded for this clone. V and J are TRBV5-1 and TRBJ1-2; possible D gene TRBD1, 5 bases. Germline CDR1 is SGHRS and CDR2 is YFSETQ. The CDR3 spans 16 residues. V shed 0 bases and J shed 1 base, with 13 bases lying between them. CDR3 bases: TGCGCCAGCAGCTTGGGGGACCTGGGAGGTAACTATGGCTACACCTTC. Its translation: CASSLGDLGGNYGYTF.

This clone was observed a single time. The chain combines TRBV7-9 with TRBJ1-2, with no clear D. Trimming shortened V by 0 bases and J by 7 bases, and 15 bases separated the two germline ends. Germline CDR1 SEHNR, CDR2 FQNEAQ (reference sequence). The CDR3 spans 15 residues. The CDR3: CASSLALSSLTGYTF. CDR3 DNA sequence: TGTGCCAGCAGCTTAGCGTTATCATCGCTGACTGGCTACACCTTC.

This chain joins TRBV9 and TRBJ2-7; D unresolved. From germline, CDR1 is SGDLS and CDR2 YYNGEE. V was shortened by 3 bases and J by 5 bases, with 6 bases between the two germline ends. The CDR3 contains 11 residues. In nucleotides, the CDR3 is TGTGCCAGCAGCGCTGGTAACGAGCAGTACTTC. Its translation: CASSAGNEQYF.

The chain has TRBV19 and TRBJ2-2; 10 bases line up with TRBD2. Trimming cost V 7 bases and J 4 bases; bases outside gene matches: 12. CDR1 is LNHDA, CDR2 SQIVND, per germline (reference sequence). The CDR3 extends over 17 amino acids. CDR3 protein: CASTQNQLAGFTGELFF. CDR3 coding DNA: TGTGCCAGTACCCAAAATCAACTAGCGGGGTTCACCGGGGAGCTGTTTTTT.

The chain links TRBV18 to TRBJ2-5; D ambiguous. The CDR3 sequence is 13 residues long. Trimming stripped 3 bases from V and 1 base from J, with 6 bases between. Germline values: CDR1 KGHSH, CDR2 LQKENI. In DNA form, the CDR3 reads TGTGCCAGCTCACCGCCAGTCCAAGAGACCCAGTACTTC. Translated: CASSPPVQETQYF.

The chain uses TRBV11-1 and TRBJ2-2; D tentatively reads TRBD1 or TRBD2 (5 bases each). The CDR3 runs 14 residues. Germline V CDR1 and CDR2: SGHAT, FQDESV (reference sequence). V was shortened by 1 base and J by 4 bases, with 7 bases between the two germline ends. CDR3 protein: CASSLGGITGELFF. For the CDR3, the DNA is TGTGCCAGCAGCTTAGGGGGGATCACCGGGGAGCTGTTTTTT.

This chain connects TRBV4-1 to TRBJ2-7, with TRBD2 identical over 8 bases. There are 17 residues in the CDR3. Losses at the gene ends were 0 bases for V and 4 bases for J; bases not matched to a gene: 11. In germline, CDR1 is MGHRA, CDR2 YSYEKL. CDR3 in DNA: TGCGCCAGCAGCCAAGAGAGGGTATCGGCGGGGGGTTACGAGCAGTACTTC. It encodes CASSQERVSAGGYEQYF.

The CDR3 region has the DNA TGTGCCAGTAGTACTCTCCGACAGGGAGAGGCTCAGCCCCAGCATTTT. Amino acid sequence: CASSTLRQGEAQPQHF. The gene calls are TRBV19 and TRBJ1-5; 7 nucleotides agree with TRBD1. The CDR3 loop spans 16 amino acids. CDR1 LNHDA and CDR2 SQIVND come from the germline V gene (reference sequence). J lost 6 bases, V lost 4 bases, and 12 bases had no gene match.

The V gene is TRBV7-2, the J gene TRBJ2-7; 9 bases map to TRBD1. V dropped 5 bases and J dropped 3; count of bases not matched to a gene: 8. There are 15 residues in the CDR3. Germline assignment: CDR1 SGHTA and CDR2 FQGNSA. The CDR3 here is CASSPSGTGIYEQYF. The CDR3 nucleotides are TGTGCCAGCAGCCCCTCTGGGACAGGGATCTACGAGCAGTACTTC.